This T cell receptor beta chain was profiled in a study of cytomegalovirus exposure and HLA in healthy donors. Study-level findings and limits: Later analysis suggested most CMV-associated TCR beta chains were HLA-restricted. Later analysis identified several of the most significant clusters that appeared linked to common viral pathogens. Immune exposure information available was restricted to CMV serostatus.

The primer mix had 60 Vbeta and 13 Jbeta primers. In the original processing: The count from a later analysis was 70 million to 85 million unique TCR beta chains, some 9.9 million of them shared. Here immunoSEQ multiplex PCR was the method, and the copy in TCRdb shows in-frame clones only, minus some. V and J calls plus clone size are reproduced from that table; the DNA served to infer D and trimming. The sample lists some 98,000 clones, around 10% seen once, with 5.1% in the top ten. Concerning this clone: As yet, its antigen is unknown.

The CDR3 spans 11 residues. The ends were cut back, 5 bases at V and 3 bases at J, with 2 bases in the middle. The germline CDR1 and CDR2 sequences are SGHVS and FQNEAQ. The chain carries TRBV7-8 and TRBJ2-4; D remains ambiguous. The sequencing input was PBMCs. The source of this sequence is a man aged 50 to 60 in good health and CMV-seropositive. CDR3 protein: CASSLKNIQYF. The CDR3 DNA sequence: TGTGCCAGCAGCCTCAAAAACATTCAGTACTTC.